The 16 T cell receptor beta chains below come from one sample, sequenced in a study of Graves' ophthalmopathy and Graves' hyperthyroidism listed by TCRdb under 2018. The data were produced on an Illumina HiSeq 2000. For repertoire sequencing, TCR beta CDR3 regions were amplified from RNA transcripts. A first-round RT-PCR used HTBI primers with the Qiagen OneStep RT-PCR kit, followed by a second-round multiplex PCR, size selection and purification. TCRdb reanalyzed the raw reads on its own, using fastp at Q25 for trimming and MiXCR for clone calling, and kept in-frame beta chains. Identical CDR3 protein sequences are pooled into one entry, listed with their most common genes and DNA. For this sample the table gives approximately 460,000 distinct CDR3 sequences, of which approximately 15% were detected only once. 8% to 10% of the sample goes to the ten largest clones. Sequences were obtained from blood. Every receptor here comes from a woman aged 30 to 39 with Graves' ophthalmopathy. Donor details come from another sample of the same person, matched by shared clones.

There are many counts of this clonotype. The V and J genes are TRBV30 and TRBJ2-5, with 7 bases fitting TRBD2. Per the germline V gene, CDR1 is GTSNPN and CDR2 is SVGIG (reference sequence). This CDR3 has 12 residues. After removal of 4 bases from V and 2 bases from J, the junction contained 1 base not matched to a gene. The CDR3 reads CAWTGGQETQYF. The DNA for the CDR3 is TGTGCCTGGACGGGGGGACAAGAGACCCAGTACTTC.

This clonotype came up many times. The rearrangement joins TRBV5-6 to TRBJ1-1; D gene ambiguous. V lost 0 bases and J 4 bases, leaving 16 bases between the germline ends. CDR3 length: 16 residues. Germline V gene lookup returns CDR1 SGHDT and CDR2 YYEEEE. DNA for the CDR3: TGTGCCAGCAGCTTGGCGGTGGCAGGACCCAGCACTGAAGCTTTCTTT. It yields the protein CASSLAVAGPSTEAFF.

This clonotype showed up many times. The chain is built from TRBV28 and TRBJ2-6; 9 bases line up with TRBD1. The CDR3 contains 15 residues. Losses at the gene ends were 10 bases for V and 2 bases for J; bases not matched to a gene: 6. Germline CDR1 and CDR2: MDHEN and SYDVKM. The CDR3 nucleotides read TGTGCCACCGGGGACAGGGCGGCTGGGGCCAACGTCCTGACTTTC. Amino acids: CATGDRAAGANVLTF.

This chain connects TRBV11-3 to TRBJ2-7; possibly TRBD2 for D (6 bases). Germline lookup yields CDR1 SGHNT and CDR2 YENEEA. The CDR3 totals 15 residues. Trimming took 0 bases from V and 3 from J, leaving 12 bases between them. This CDR3 reads CASSLEEGAFYEQYF. DNA of the CDR3: TGTGCCAGCAGCTTAGAGGAGGGAGCCTTCTACGAGCAGTACTTC. Variable domain in full (rest from reference TRBV11-3 and TRBJ2-7): EAGVVQSPRYKIIEKKQPVAFWCNPISGHNTLYWYLQNLGQGPELLIRYENEEAVDDSQLPKDRFSAERLKGVDSTLKIQPAELGDSAVYLCASSLEEGAFYEQYFGPGTRLTVT.

This clonotype appeared many times. CDR3 protein: CASSLGRGGVYEQYF. The CDR3, as DNA: TGTGCCAGCAGTTTAGGTAGAGGGGGGGTCTACGAGCAGTACTTC. V and J are TRBV28 and TRBJ2-7; weak D call: TRBD2 (7 bases). Germline V gene sequence: CDR1 MDHEN, CDR2 SYDVKM. The CDR3 is 15 amino acids. V lost 2 bases, J lost 3 bases, and 14 bases lay in between. Using reference TRBV28 and TRBJ2-7 for the parts outside the CDR3, the full variable domain is DVKVTQSSRYLVKRTGEKVFLECVQDMDHENMFWYRQDPGLGLRLIYFSYDVKMKEKGDIPEGYSVSREKKERFSLILESASTNQTSMYLCASSLGRGGVYEQYFGPGTRLTVT.

This clonotype was detected many times. The V gene is TRBV11-1, the J gene TRBJ2-5, with D perhaps matching TRBD1 (6 bases). Deletions cut 5 bases from V and 2 bases from J, with 12 bases between. CDR1 and CDR2 (germline): SGHAT, FQDESV (reference sequence). The CDR3 length is 14 residues. This chain's CDR3 is CASSLRTEQETQYF. The CDR3 DNA reads as TGTGCCAGCAGCCTTCGGACAGAGCAAGAGACCCAGTACTTC.

This clonotype was detected many times. This rearrangement joins TRBV5-5 to TRBJ2-4; either TRBD1 or TRBD2 may supply D (5 bases each). CDR1 and CDR2 (germline): SGHKS, YYEKEE (reference sequence). The germline V and J ends were trimmed by 4 bases and 7 bases, with 18 bases remaining between them. CDR3 length: 15 amino acids. CDR3 in amino acids: CASSRDASRRNIQYF. DNA of the CDR3: TGTGCCAGCAGCCGGGACGCCTCGCGTCGTAACATTCAGTACTTC. Full variable domain (remainder filled in from reference TRBV5-5 and TRBJ2-4): DAGVTQSPTHLIKTRGQQVTLRCSPISGHKSVSWYQQVLGQGPQFIFQYYEKEERGRGNFPDRFSARQFPNYSSELNVNALLLGDSALYLCASSRDASRRNIQYFGAGTRLSVL.

A few counts support this clonotype. V is TRBV18 and J is TRBJ1-3; 8 bases are a match to TRBD1. V shed 3 bases, J shed 4 bases, and the junction held 2 bases outside the gene matches. Germline V gene lookup returns CDR1 KGHSH and CDR2 LQKENI. There are 14 residues in the CDR3. The DNA of the CDR3 is TGTGCCAGCTCACCGACAGGGGAGGGAAACACCATATATTTT. It translates to CASSPTGEGNTIYF.

J is TRBJ2-5 and V is TRBV6-2 or TRBV6-3, with 9 positions matching TRBD1. The CDR3 has 16 residues. Looked up from germline, CDR1 is MNHEY and CDR2 is SVGEGT. The ends lost 2 bases at V and 3 bases at J; junction bases unmatched: 7. The CDR3 region is CASSYNGRTGEETQYF. The CDR3 region has the DNA TGTGCCAGCAGTTACAACGGTCGGACAGGGGAAGAGACCCAGTACTTC.

V and J are TRBV6-1 and TRBJ1-1, with D unresolved. This CDR3 comprises 14 residues. CDR1 is MNHNS and CDR2 is SASEGT in the germline V gene. V shed 1 base and J shed 0 bases, with 6 bases lying between them. This CDR3 is CASSEGRMNTEAFF. The CDR3 region has the DNA TGTGCCAGCAGTGAAGGCAGAATGAACACTGAAGCTTTCTTT.

The V and J genes are TRBV6-1 and TRBJ2-7, with D uncertain. The CDR3 totals 13 residues. The V end was cut by 6 bases, the J end by 3 bases, with 12 bases between. CDR1 and CDR2 (germline): MNHNS, SASEGT. The CDR3 nucleotides are TGTGCCAGCAGGAGAGTAGAGAGCTACGAGCAGTACTTC. Translation gives CASRRVESYEQYF.

This clonotype was observed many times. The chain links TRBV19 to TRBJ1-6; perhaps TRBD1 as D (6 bases). V lost 3 bases, J lost 0 bases, and 12 bases lay in between. The CDR3 covers 17 residues. Germline CDR1 reads LNHDA; CDR2 reads SQIVND (reference sequence). The CDR3 reads CASSMGQGSSYNSPLHF. The CDR3 bases are TGTGCCAGTAGTATGGGCCAGGGGTCCTCCTATAATTCACCCCTCCACTTT.

This clonotype was seen repeatedly, ten times or more. V is TRBV19 and J is TRBJ2-2, with D unresolved. V lost 5 bases and J lost 1, with 8 bases in between. Germline CDR1 is LNHDA and CDR2 is SQIVND (reference sequence). The CDR3 is 14 residues long. In DNA, the CDR3 is TGTGCCAGTAGTTTTGCGCAGAACACCGGGGAGCTGTTTTTT. Protein: CASSFAQNTGELFF. Using reference TRBV19 and TRBJ2-2 for the parts outside the CDR3, the full variable domain is DGGITQSPKYLFRKEGQNVTLSCEQNLNHDAMYWYRQDPGQGLRLIYYSQIVNDFQKGDIAEGYSVSREKKESFPLTVTSAQKNPTAFYLCASSFAQNTGELFFGEGSRLTVL.

This clonotype was recorded many times. This chain connects TRBV28 to TRBJ1-6; D is perhaps TRBD1 (5 bases). Germline-derived CDR1 and CDR2 are MDHEN and SYDVKM. This CDR3 spans 13 amino acids. The V gene lost 5 bases and the J gene lost 10 bases, with 12 bases spanning the gap. For the CDR3, the DNA is TGTGCCAGCAGTAGGGGAGCAGGCTCACCCCTCCACTTT. Translating it yields CASSRGAGSPLHF.

Many counts were recorded for this clonotype. The genes are TRBV7-2 and TRBJ2-5; 9 nucleotides agree with TRBD2. This CDR3 comprises 15 residues. In germline, CDR1 is SGHTA, CDR2 FQGNSA. Unmatched junction bases numbered 4, after V lost 3 bases and J lost 2 bases. CDR3 sequence: CASSLTSGDQETQYF. CDR3 DNA: TGTGCCAGCAGCTTGACTAGCGGAGATCAAGAGACCCAGTACTTC.

This clonotype has ten or more counts. V gene TRBV11-1 combines with J gene TRBJ2-5; D might be TRBD1 (6 bases). V gave up 7 bases and J gave up 0 bases, with 24 bases separating them. CDR3 length equals 18 residues. Germline V gene lookup returns CDR1 SGHAT and CDR2 FQDESV (reference sequence). The CDR3 region is CASNNPRGGTTNQETQYF. DNA of the CDR3: TGTGCCAGCAATAACCCCCGAGGGGGTACAACTAACCAAGAGACCCAGTACTTC.